The source of this T cell receptor (beta chain) is a study of cytomegalovirus exposure and HLA in healthy donors. Notes on the study in general: Most TCR beta V segments were productive about 87% or about 30% of the time in an earlier analysis.

The PCR ran on 60 Vbeta and 13 Jbeta primers. Clones were sequenced by immunoSEQ multiplex PCR, and TCRdb holds only the in-frame ones, with some missing. The sample includes over 100,000 clones, roughly 80% seen only once; the top ten take roughly 3.5%. As regards this clone: Antigen unknown.

CDR1 and CDR2 (germline): SEHNR, FQNEAQ (reference sequence). The CDR3 is made up of 14 amino acids. With 5 bases clipped from V and 6 bases from J, the junction kept 8 bases outside the gene matches. Material: PBMCs. The chain links TRBV7-9 to TRBJ2-7; 9 bases fit TRBD1. This TCR was recovered from a woman aged 25 to 39 in good health and CMV-seropositive. The CDR3: CASSHSGTGPEQYF. The CDR3 nucleotides are TGTGCCAGCAGCCATTCCGGGACAGGGCCCGAGCAGTACTTC.